The 28 T cell receptor beta chains below were found in one sample sequenced in a study of T cell responses to AZD1222 COVID-19 vaccine. Assay: immunoSEQ multiplex PCR; the TCRdb copy retains only in-frame clones and omits some. The profile covers about 70,000 clones, with 85% appearing a single time and around 21% taken by the ten largest. This material consisted of peripheral blood, taken on day 0 of AZD1222 vaccination. The receptors come from an adult in good health.

J is TRBJ2-5 and V is TRBV30; a weak D match, TRBD2 (6 bases). This CDR3 spans 13 amino acids. CDR1 GTSNPN and CDR2 SVGIG come from the germline V gene (reference sequence). Trimming shortened V by 5 bases and J by 5 bases, and 15 bases separated the two germline ends. Here the CDR3 reads CAWGSGVAETQYF. In nucleotides, the CDR3 is TGTGCCTGGGGCTCGGGGGTTGCGGAGACCCAGTACTTC.

The V and J genes are TRBV2 and TRBJ2-7; TRBD2 matches 8 bases. From germline, CDR1 is SNHLY and CDR2 FYNNEI. With 7 bases clipped from V and 0 bases from J, the junction kept 2 bases outside the gene matches. The CDR3 is made up of 13 amino acids. Here the CDR3 reads CASNGGASYEQYF. The CDR3 DNA reads TGTGCCAGCAACGGGGGGGCCTCCTACGAGCAGTACTTC.

With regard to this clone: Other DNA sequences from this sample encode an identical CDR3 as well. This sequence joins TRBV7-8 and TRBJ1-2, with D possibly matching TRBD1 (6 bases). Germline CDR1 reads SGHVS; CDR2 reads FQNEAQ. Trimming cost V 1 base and J 2 bases, with 8 bases left between them. This CDR3 has 14 residues. DNA of the CDR3: TGTGCCAGCAGCTTAGACAGGGCCAACTATGGCTACACCTTC. It yields the protein CASSLDRANYGYTF.

This chain joins TRBV7-9 and TRBJ1-3, with unresolved D. Trimming removed 6 bases from V and 0 bases from J, with 3 bases in between. The germline CDR1 and CDR2 sequences are SEHNR and FQNEAQ (reference sequence). This CDR3 has 12 residues. The CDR3 DNA reads as TGTGCCAGCAGGTTCTCTGGAAACACCATATATTTT. Encoded protein: CASRFSGNTIYF.

The CDR3 nucleotides read TGTGCCAGCAGCTTAGGTCGGAGCACAGATACGCAGTATTTT. Protein product: CASSLGRSTDTQYF. This chain uses TRBV11-3 with TRBJ2-3; D remains ambiguous. This CDR3 has 14 residues. V was shortened by 1 base and J by 0 bases, with 5 bases between the two germline ends. Germline V gene lookup returns CDR1 SGHNT and CDR2 YENEEA. The entire variable domain, with the rest obtained from reference TRBV11-3 and TRBJ2-3, is as follows: EAGVVQSPRYKIIEKKQPVAFWCNPISGHNTLYWYLQNLGQGPELLIRYENEEAVDDSQLPKDRFSAERLKGVDSTLKIQPAELGDSAVYLCASSLGRSTDTQYFGPGTRLTVL.

The chain couples TRBV6-2 or TRBV6-3 to TRBJ2-2; TRBD2 matches at 7 bases. Germline V CDR1 and CDR2: MNHEY, SVGEGT. Losses at the gene ends were 0 bases for V and 2 bases for J; bases not matched to a gene: 6. The CDR3 loop spans 17 amino acids. This CDR3 is CASSYSLVAGNTGELFF. In DNA, the CDR3 is TGTGCCAGCAGTTACTCGTTGGTAGCGGGCAACACCGGGGAGCTGTTTTTT.

This chain uses TRBV19 with TRBJ2-1; 10 nucleotides align to TRBD2. This CDR3 has 16 amino acids. V shed 4 bases, J shed 7 bases, and the junction held 10 bases outside the gene matches. Germline V gives CDR1 LNHDA, CDR2 SQIVND (reference sequence). In nucleotides, the CDR3 is TGTGCCAGTAGTACTCTGAGCGGGGGGGCCCTGAATGAGCAGTTCTTC. Its translation: CASSTLSGGALNEQFF.

The chain carries TRBV7-3 and TRBJ1-2; D is ambiguous. Germline CDR1 SGHTA, CDR2 FQGTGA. The CDR3 is made up of 12 amino acids. V lost 4 bases, J lost 7 bases, and 10 bases lay in between. The CDR3 DNA sequence: TGTGCCAGCAGCTCCTACATGAGTGGCTACACCTTC. Protein: CASSSYMSGYTF. Full variable domain (missing parts from reference TRBV7-3 and TRBJ1-2): GAGVSQTPSNKVTEKGKYVELRCDPISGHTALYWYRQSLGQGPEFLIYFQGTGAADDSGLPNDRFFAVRPEGSVSTLKIQRTERGDSAVYLCASSSYMSGYTFGSGTRLTVV.

The genes are TRBV6-5 and TRBJ1-4; a possible D gene is TRBD1 (6 bases). The CDR3 runs 13 residues. V lost 0 bases to trimming and J lost 8 bases, with 7 bases between them. Germline CDR1 and CDR2: MNHEY and SVGAGI. Written as DNA, the CDR3 is TGTGCCAGCAGTTACTCCGGGGGCGAAAAACTGTTTTTT. Protein: CASSYSGGEKLFF.

A note on this clone: One end of the junction fails to match germline, which may point to a read error. The same CDR3 arises from other DNA sequences in this sample as well. The rearrangement uses TRBV14 and TRBJ1-1; a possible D gene is TRBD1 (5 bases). This CDR3 has 18 residues. Germline CDR1 and CDR2: SGHDN and FVKESK. CDR3 loop: CASSRGLLSLPLGAEAFF. The CDR3 coding sequence is TGTGCCAGCAGCCGGGGACTTTTGTCGCTTCCTCTAGGGGCTGAAGCCTTCTTT.

Comment on this clone: Other DNA sequences in this specimen translate into the identical CDR3. In nucleotides, the CDR3 is TGTGCCAGCTCACCGCGAGAGGGCTACACCTTC. Its translation: CASSPREGYTF. The V call is TRBV18, the J call TRBJ1-2; no reliable D call. There are 11 residues in the CDR3. The germline V gene encodes CDR1 KGHSH and CDR2 LQKENI. V was pared by 3 bases and J by 8 bases, with 7 bases between.

The rearrangement uses TRBV2 and TRBJ2-2; 8 positions agree with TRBD1. V lost 8 bases and J lost 5; bases outside the gene matches: 7. Germline assignment: CDR1 SNHLY and CDR2 FYNNEI. CDR3 size: 14 residues. The CDR3: CASLGQGRTGELFF. The CDR3 region has the DNA TGTGCCAGCCTTGGACAGGGCAGAACCGGGGAGCTGTTTTTT.

The V call is TRBV18, the J call TRBJ2-7, with 7 bases fitting TRBD1. Germline CDR1 and CDR2: KGHSH and LQKENI. The CDR3 contains 15 residues. V lost 3 bases and J lost 2; bases outside the gene matches: 7. CDR3 region: CASSPMTGSTYEQYF. CDR3 coding DNA: TGTGCCAGCTCACCGATGACAGGGAGCACCTACGAGCAGTACTTC. The variable domain in full, completed from reference TRBV18 and TRBJ2-7, reads NAGVMQNPRHLVRRRGQEARLRCSPMKGHSHVYWYRQLPEEGLKFMVYLQKENIIDESGMPKERFSAEFPKEGPSILRIQQVVRGDSAAYFCASSPMTGSTYEQYFGPGTRLTVT.

V and J are TRBV30 and TRBJ1-2; maybe TRBD1 (6 bases). Trimming shortened V by 0 bases and J by 8 bases, and 13 bases separated the two germline ends. Germline V gives CDR1 GTSNPN, CDR2 SVGIG (reference sequence). The CDR3 has 13 residues. This CDR3 reads CAWSVTQGSGYTF. The CDR3, as DNA: TGTGCCTGGAGTGTAACCCAGGGGAGCGGCTACACCTTC.

The rearrangement links TRBV6-6 to TRBJ1-1, with no clear D. The CDR3 has 12 amino acids. The V end was cut by 8 bases, the J end by 4 bases, with 11 bases between. Germline CDR1 is MNHNY and CDR2 is SVGAGI (reference sequence). CDR3 sequence reads: CASDGIGTEAFF. The CDR3, as DNA: TGTGCCAGCGATGGGATTGGCACTGAAGCTTTCTTT.

The rearrangement links TRBV19 to TRBJ1-2, with unresolved D. This CDR3 is 13 amino acids long. Trimming stripped 0 bases from V and 6 bases from J, with 8 bases between. In germline, CDR1 is LNHDA, CDR2 SQIVND (reference sequence). CDR3 amino acids: CASSIDPRDGYTF. CDR3 DNA sequence: TGTGCCAGTAGTATAGACCCGAGAGATGGCTACACCTTC.

The chain carries TRBV23-1 and TRBJ2-7; D gene unclear. TRBV23-1 is an ORF, with its function uncertain. The V end lost 5 bases, the J end lost 2 bases, and 22 bases lay between the germline ends. This CDR3 contains 17 residues. The CDR3 sequence: CASSIKVQERAPYEQYF. CDR3 nucleotide sequence: TGCGCCAGCAGTATAAAAGTCCAAGAAAGGGCCCCCTACGAGCAGTACTTC.

The gene calls are TRBV3-1 (or the pseudogene TRBV3-2) and TRBJ2-5, with D unresolved. V lost 2 bases and J 5 bases, leaving 15 bases between the germline ends. This CDR3 contains 15 residues. Germline CDR1 is LGHDT and CDR2 is YNNKEL (reference sequence). The chain's CDR3 is CASSQRRLAEETQYF. CDR3 DNA sequence: TGTGCCAGCAGCCAAAGGCGATTAGCCGAGGAGACCCAGTACTTC.

This clone showed up just a few times. The rearrangement joins TRBV5-1 to TRBJ1-4, with D possibly being TRBD1 (6 bases). Trimming stripped 0 bases from V and 4 bases from J, with 13 bases between. Germline CDR1 is SGHRS and CDR2 is YFSETQ. This CDR3 comprises 16 residues. This CDR3 reads CASSLGGTPNNEKLFF. CDR3 coding DNA: TGCGCCAGCAGCTTGGGGGGGACACCGAATAATGAAAAACTGTTTTTT.

The chain links TRBV6-2 or TRBV6-3 to TRBJ2-7, with TRBD2 as a possible D gene (6 bases). Germline lookup yields CDR1 MNHEY and CDR2 SVGEGT. Trimming removed 4 bases at V and 3 bases at J, with 16 bases between. The length of the CDR3 is 15 residues. This CDR3 reads CASSSRLDPLYEQYF. CDR3 nucleotide sequence: TGTGCCAGCAGTTCCAGACTAGACCCTCTCTACGAGCAGTACTTC.

This chain connects TRBV7-2 to TRBJ1-4, with 7 positions matching TRBD1. Germline CDR1 reads SGHTA; CDR2 reads FQGNSA. This CDR3 spans 15 amino acids. The junction had 7 bases not matched to a gene; V was cut back by 1 base and J by 8 bases. DNA of the CDR3: TGTGCCAGCAGCTTAGACGGCACAGGGGTGGAAAAACTGTTTTTT. The encoded protein is CASSLDGTGVEKLFF.

The chain couples TRBV11-3 to TRBJ2-3; D may match TRBD1 or TRBD2 (5 bases each). CDR1 SGHNT and CDR2 YENEEA come from the germline V gene. The CDR3 is 14 residues long. V shed 1 base and J shed 2 bases, with 7 bases lying between them. CDR3 residues: CASSLGGSTDTQYF. CDR3 nucleotides: TGTGCCAGCAGCTTAGGGGGGTCCACAGATACGCAGTATTTT.

CDR3 in DNA: TGTGCCAGTAGTATGCGTGGGGCTCCCTACGAGCAGTACTTC. This sequence encodes CASSMRGAPYEQYF. The rearrangement links TRBV19 to TRBJ2-7; D perhaps matches TRBD1 (5 bases). The germline V and J ends were trimmed by 3 bases and 2 bases, with 11 bases remaining between them. This CDR3 region has 14 residues. Germline loops: CDR1 LNHDA, CDR2 SQIVND (reference sequence).

The rearrangement links TRBV7-3 to TRBJ1-1; 7 nucleotides agree with TRBD1. Germline V CDR1 and CDR2: SGHTA, FQGTGA. The CDR3 has 14 amino acids. V was pared by 2 bases and J by 5 bases, with 5 bases of the junction left unmatched. CDR3 nucleotide sequence: TGTGCCAGCAGCTTACAGGGGGGCGATACTGAAGCTTTCTTT. Protein product: CASSLQGGDTEAFF.

The chain joins TRBV21-1 to TRBJ1-1. TRBV21-1 is annotated as a pseudogene. The CDR3 totals 12 residues. The DNA for the CDR3 is TGTGCCAGCAATAGCATGAACACTGAAGCTTTCTTT. Amino acid sequence: CASNSMNTEAFF.

V gene TRBV18 combines with J gene TRBJ2-4, with D perhaps TRBD2 (7 bases). Germline V CDR1 and CDR2: KGHSH, LQKENI. The CDR3 covers 18 residues. Between the trimmed V and J ends, which lost 3 bases and 2 bases, there was a span of 20 bases. Written as DNA, the CDR3 is TGTGCCAGCTCACCCCGGCCGGGACAAGGGACTACCAAAAACATTCAGTACTTC. Its translation is CASSPRPGQGTTKNIQYF.

The CDR3 region is CASSPTVSSAYEYGAKNIQYF. For the CDR3, the DNA is TGTGCCAGCTCACCTACCGTATCTTCGGCGTACGAGTATGGAGCCAAAAACATTCAGTACTTC. This chain connects TRBV18 to TRBJ2-4; D unclear. Germline V gives CDR1 KGHSH, CDR2 LQKENI. The length of the CDR3 is 21 residues. V was shortened by 3 bases and J by 0 bases, with 27 bases between the two germline ends.

The J gene is TRBJ1-3, the V gene TRBV11-3, with 7 bases identical to TRBD1. The CDR3 totals 16 residues. V lost 4 bases, J lost 2 bases, and 8 bases stayed unmatched. The germline gives CDR1 SGHNT, CDR2 YENEEA. CDR3 residues: CASSSRQGSAGNTIYF. In DNA form, the CDR3 reads TGTGCCAGCAGCTCCAGACAGGGTTCGGCTGGAAACACCATATATTTT.